These 4 T cell receptor beta chains came from one sample sequenced in a study of T cell responses to AZD1222 COVID-19 vaccine. The repertoire was sequenced with immunoSEQ multiplex PCR; TCRdb's copy has only in-frame clones and lacks some. The sample has roughly 87,000 clones; about nine tenths are singletons. Sequencing was performed on peripheral blood, taken 28 days after the second AZD1222 dose. Receptor source: an adult who received the AZD1222 COVID-19 vaccine.

V and J are TRBV4-2 and TRBJ1-4, with 10 nucleotides matching TRBD1. V was pared by 4 bases and J by 6 bases, with 8 bases of the junction left unmatched. Germline values: CDR1 LGHNA, CDR2 YNFKEQ. This CDR3 is 16 amino acids long. In DNA form, the CDR3 reads TGTGCCAGCAGCCGAGAGACAGGGGGCGAGGATGAAAAACTGTTTTTT. Protein: CASSRETGGEDEKLFF.

The chain links TRBV6-2 or TRBV6-3 to TRBJ2-1; 8 nucleotides agree with TRBD1. This CDR3 contains 14 residues. Germline CDR1 is MNHEY and CDR2 is SVGEGT. V was pared by 6 bases and J by 5 bases, with 6 bases of the junction left unmatched. CDR3 region: CASSSGQANNEQFF. In DNA form, the CDR3 reads TGTGCCAGCAGCTCGGGACAGGCTAACAATGAGCAGTTCTTC.

This chain joins TRBV30 and TRBJ2-7; D is ambiguous. Looked up from germline, CDR1 is GTSNPN and CDR2 is SVGIG (reference sequence). This CDR3 is 15 amino acids long. V was shortened by 0 bases and J by 1 base, with 13 bases between the two germline ends. CDR3 loop: CAWSVSPQESYEQYF. The CDR3 DNA reads as TGTGCCTGGAGTGTAAGCCCGCAGGAGTCCTACGAGCAGTACTTC.

This rearrangement joins TRBV3-1 (or the pseudogene TRBV3-2) to TRBJ2-7; 10 nucleotides match TRBD2. Germline CDR1 is LGHDT and CDR2 is YNNKEL (reference sequence). The CDR3 consists of 15 residues. Unmatched junction bases numbered 9, after V lost 7 bases and J lost 3 bases. CDR3 nucleotides: TGTGCCAGCACCTTAACTAGCGGGGAAATCTACGAGCAGTACTTC. It is translated as CASTLTSGEIYEQYF.